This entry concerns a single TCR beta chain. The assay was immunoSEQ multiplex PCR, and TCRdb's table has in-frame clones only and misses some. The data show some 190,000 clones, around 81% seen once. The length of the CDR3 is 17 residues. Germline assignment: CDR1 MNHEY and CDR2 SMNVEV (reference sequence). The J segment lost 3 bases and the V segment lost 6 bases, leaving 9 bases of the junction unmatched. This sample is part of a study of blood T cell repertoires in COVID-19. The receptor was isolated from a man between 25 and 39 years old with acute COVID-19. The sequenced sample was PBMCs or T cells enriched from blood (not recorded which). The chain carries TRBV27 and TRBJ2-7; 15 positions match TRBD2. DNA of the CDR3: TGTGCCAGCAGACGAACGGGACTAGCGGGGGGAATCTACGAGCAGTACTTC. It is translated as CASRRTGLAGGIYEQYF.